This T cell receptor beta chain was sequenced for a study of blood T cell repertoires in COVID-19. On the study more broadly: Nucleic acid was either cDNA or gDNA, and it came from T cells, B-cell-depleted T cells, or PBMCs.

A few counts support this clone. The germline CDR1 and CDR2 sequences are SGHTA and FQGNSA. The CDR3 consists of 16 residues. Trimming took off 2 bases at V and 3 bases at J, with 16 bases between the two ends. The protocol was immunoSEQ multiplex PCR, while the TCRdb copy is restricted to in-frame clones and leaves out a portion. This table has around 150,000 clones, around four fifths appearing once. This sequence joins TRBV7-2 and TRBJ1-1, with D tentatively TRBD1 (5 bases). The sequence was collected from a man between 45 and 60 years old who had recovered from COVID-19. The sequencing input was PBMCs or T cells enriched from blood (not recorded which). The CDR3 region has the DNA TGTGCCAGCAGCTTATCCGGCAGCGTCAGGGACACTGAAGCTTTCTTT. It encodes CASSLSGSVRDTEAFF.